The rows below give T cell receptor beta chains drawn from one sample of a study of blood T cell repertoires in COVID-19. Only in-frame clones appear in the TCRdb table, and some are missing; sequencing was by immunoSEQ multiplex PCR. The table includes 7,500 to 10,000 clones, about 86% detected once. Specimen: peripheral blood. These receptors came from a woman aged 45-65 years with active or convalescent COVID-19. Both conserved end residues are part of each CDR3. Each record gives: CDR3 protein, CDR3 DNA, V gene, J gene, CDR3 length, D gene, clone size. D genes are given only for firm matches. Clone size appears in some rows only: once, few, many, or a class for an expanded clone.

cdr3_aa: CASSPGPKNIQYF; cdr3_nt: TGTGCCAGCAGCCCAGGGCCTAAAAACATTCAGTACTTC; v_call: TRBV12-3/TRBV12-4; j_call: TRBJ2-4; cdr3_length: 13; d_call: -; clone_size: -
cdr3_aa: CASSRGPGGWNGYTF; cdr3_nt: TGTGCCAGCAGCCGGGGTCCAGGGGGCTGGAATGGCTACACCTTC; v_call: TRBV3-1/TRBV3-2; j_call: TRBJ1-2; cdr3_length: 15; d_call: TRBD1; clone_size: -
cdr3_aa: CASSLMGGQYTGELFF; cdr3_nt: TGTGCCAGCAGCTTAATGGGGGGACAGTACACCGGGGAGCTGTTTTTT; v_call: TRBV7-3; j_call: TRBJ2-2; cdr3_length: 16; d_call: -; clone_size: once
cdr3_aa: CASSPPPQGARYGYTF; cdr3_nt: TGTGCCAGCTCACCACCCCCGCAGGGGGCGCGGTATGGCTACACCTTC; v_call: TRBV18; j_call: TRBJ1-2; cdr3_length: 16; d_call: TRBD1; clone_size: -
cdr3_aa: CASSRQGAQGYGYTF; cdr3_nt: TGTGCCAGCAGTCGACAGGGGGCGCAGGGCTATGGCTACACCTTC; v_call: TRBV6-6; j_call: TRBJ1-2; cdr3_length: 15; d_call: TRBD1; clone_size: -
cdr3_aa: CASSQVTGNTIYF; cdr3_nt: TGCGCCAGCAGCCAAGTAACTGGAAACACCATATATTTT; v_call: TRBV4-1; j_call: TRBJ1-3; cdr3_length: 13; d_call: -; clone_size: -
cdr3_aa: CASRTGYTGELFF; cdr3_nt: TGTGCCAGCCGGACAGGGTACACCGGGGAGCTGTTTTTT; v_call: TRBV2; j_call: TRBJ2-2; cdr3_length: 13; d_call: TRBD1; clone_size: -
cdr3_aa: CASGGGTGAEKLFF; cdr3_nt: TGTGCCAGCGGGGGGGGGACAGGGGCAGAAAAACTGTTTTTT; v_call: TRBV6-5; j_call: TRBJ1-4; cdr3_length: 14; d_call: TRBD1; clone_size: -
cdr3_aa: CASSPGLAGVETQYF; cdr3_nt: TGTGCCAGCTCACCGGGACTAGCGGGGGTGGAGACCCAGTACTTC; v_call: TRBV18; j_call: TRBJ2-5; cdr3_length: 15; d_call: TRBD2; clone_size: -
cdr3_aa: CASSVATAGRLYEQYF; cdr3_nt: TGTGCCAGCAGCGTAGCTACGGCAGGGAGGTTGTACGAGCAGTACTTC; v_call: TRBV9; j_call: TRBJ2-7; cdr3_length: 16; d_call: -; clone_size: -
cdr3_aa: CASCGTSGKETQYF; cdr3_nt: TGTGCCAGCTGTGGGACTAGTGGCAAAGAGACCCAGTACTTC; v_call: TRBV3-1/TRBV3-2; j_call: TRBJ2-5; cdr3_length: 14; d_call: TRBD2; clone_size: once
cdr3_aa: CASSRTGGNTEAFF; cdr3_nt: TGTGCCAGCAGCCGGACAGGAGGGAACACTGAAGCTTTCTTT; v_call: TRBV3-1/TRBV3-2; j_call: TRBJ1-1; cdr3_length: 14; d_call: TRBD1; clone_size: -
cdr3_aa: CASSLTSGGGGGTDTQYF; cdr3_nt: TGTGCCAGCAGTCTAACTAGCGGGGGCGGTGGAGGCACAGATACGCAGTATTTT; v_call: TRBV7-2; j_call: TRBJ2-3; cdr3_length: 18; d_call: TRBD2; clone_size: -
cdr3_aa: CASSYWTGKETQYF; cdr3_nt: TGTGCCAGCAGCTACTGGACAGGGAAAGAGACCCAGTACTTC; v_call: TRBV7-2; j_call: TRBJ2-5; cdr3_length: 14; d_call: TRBD1; clone_size: -
cdr3_aa: CASSSGQGVDEQYF; cdr3_nt: TGCGCCAGCAGTTCGGGACAGGGGGTCGACGAGCAGTACTTC; v_call: TRBV5-1; j_call: TRBJ2-7; cdr3_length: 14; d_call: TRBD1; clone_size: -
cdr3_aa: CASSYSTSGGGYEQYF; cdr3_nt: TGTGCCAGCAGTTACTCGACGTCGGGAGGTGGGTACGAGCAGTACTTC; v_call: TRBV6-5; j_call: TRBJ2-7; cdr3_length: 16; d_call: TRBD2; clone_size: once
cdr3_aa: CASSSTGGSGTEAFF; cdr3_nt: TGCGCCAGCAGCTCCACGGGTGGATCGGGCACTGAAGCTTTCTTT; v_call: TRBV5-1; j_call: TRBJ1-1; cdr3_length: 15; d_call: -; clone_size: -
cdr3_aa: CASVRTGGGELFF; cdr3_nt: TGTGCCAGCGTACGGACAGGGGGCGGGGAGCTGTTTTTT; v_call: TRBV21-1; j_call: TRBJ2-2; cdr3_length: 13; d_call: -; clone_size: once
cdr3_aa: CASRTTGAINSPLHF; cdr3_nt: TGTGCCAGCAGAACTACAGGGGCCATTAATTCACCCCTCCACTTT; v_call: TRBV3-1/TRBV3-2; j_call: TRBJ1-6; cdr3_length: 15; d_call: TRBD1; clone_size: -
cdr3_aa: CASLSGLAGGSGEQFF; cdr3_nt: TGTGCCAGCCTCTCGGGACTAGCGGGAGGATCCGGTGAGCAGTTCTTC; v_call: TRBV7-2; j_call: TRBJ2-1; cdr3_length: 16; d_call: TRBD2; clone_size: -
cdr3_aa: CASSPKRYNEQFF; cdr3_nt: TGTGCCAGCAGCCCGAAGCGGTACAATGAGCAGTTCTTC; v_call: TRBV14; j_call: TRBJ2-1; cdr3_length: 13; d_call: -; clone_size: -
cdr3_aa: CASSPSRNQPQHF; cdr3_nt: TGTGCCAGTAGTCCCTCGCGTAATCAGCCCCAGCATTTT; v_call: TRBV19; j_call: TRBJ1-5; cdr3_length: 13; d_call: -; clone_size: -
cdr3_aa: CASRSGTGNQPQHF; cdr3_nt: TGTGCCAGCAGGTCCGGGACAGGGAATCAGCCCCAGCATTTT; v_call: TRBV6-6; j_call: TRBJ1-5; cdr3_length: 14; d_call: TRBD1; clone_size: medium-sized
cdr3_aa: CASTTTGYGNTIYF; cdr3_nt: TGTGCCAGTACCACGACAGGGTACGGAAACACCATATATTTT; v_call: TRBV19; j_call: TRBJ1-3; cdr3_length: 14; d_call: TRBD1; clone_size: once
cdr3_aa: CASSYSIVALNEQFF; cdr3_nt: TGTGCCAGCAGTTACTCGATAGTAGCGCTGAATGAGCAGTTCTTC; v_call: TRBV6-5; j_call: TRBJ2-1; cdr3_length: 15; d_call: -; clone_size: -
cdr3_aa: CSVAGGAGGFYEQYF; cdr3_nt: TGCAGCGTCGCGGGTGGTGCAGGGGGCTTCTACGAGCAGTACTTC; v_call: TRBV29-1; j_call: TRBJ2-7; cdr3_length: 15; d_call: TRBD1; clone_size: -
cdr3_aa: CASSSGTGGYTF; cdr3_nt: TGTGCCAGCAGCTCCGGGACAGGTGGCTACACCTTC; v_call: TRBV25-1; j_call: TRBJ1-2; cdr3_length: 12; d_call: TRBD1; clone_size: once
cdr3_aa: CASSVSYRDQPQHF; cdr3_nt: TGTGCCAGCAGTGTTAGTTATAGAGATCAGCCCCAGCATTTT; v_call: TRBV28; j_call: TRBJ1-5; cdr3_length: 14; d_call: -; clone_size: -
cdr3_aa: CASSLSAAGGPGAYNEQFF; cdr3_nt: TGTGCCAGCAGCTTATCAGCAGCGGGAGGGCCCGGCGCCTACAATGAGCAGTTCTTC; v_call: TRBV11-2; j_call: TRBJ2-1; cdr3_length: 19; d_call: TRBD2; clone_size: -
cdr3_aa: CASRRTVQNSPLHF; cdr3_nt: TGTGCCAGCAGGCGGACAGTACAGAATTCACCCCTCCACTTT; v_call: TRBV25-1; j_call: TRBJ1-6; cdr3_length: 14; d_call: -; clone_size: -
cdr3_aa: CASSSLQVSSGEQYF; cdr3_nt: TGTGCCAGCAGCTCCTTACAGGTTTCTTCTGGGGAGCAGTACTTC; v_call: TRBV11-2; j_call: TRBJ2-7; cdr3_length: 15; d_call: -; clone_size: -
cdr3_aa: CASSLALLANQETQYF; cdr3_nt: TGCGCCAGCAGCTTGGCCCTTCTAGCGAACCAAGAGACCCAGTACTTC; v_call: TRBV5-1; j_call: TRBJ2-5; cdr3_length: 16; d_call: -; clone_size: -
cdr3_aa: CASSLDYGTSGRDQYF; cdr3_nt: TGTGCCAGCAGCTTAGACTATGGGACTAGCGGGAGGGATCAGTACTTC; v_call: TRBV7-2; j_call: TRBJ2-7; cdr3_length: 16; d_call: TRBD2; clone_size: few
cdr3_aa: CASSQVGVNSPLHF; cdr3_nt: TGCGCCAGCAGCCAAGTCGGGGTTAATTCACCCCTCCACTTT; v_call: TRBV4-3; j_call: TRBJ1-6; cdr3_length: 14; d_call: -; clone_size: once
cdr3_aa: CASSLTGGNEQFF; cdr3_nt: TGTGCCAGCAGCTTGACGGGGGGCAATGAGCAGTTCTTC; v_call: TRBV5-6; j_call: TRBJ2-1; cdr3_length: 13; d_call: TRBD2; clone_size: -
cdr3_aa: CASSSGQGAFNQPQHF; cdr3_nt: TGTGCCAGCAGCTCGGGACAGGGGGCCTTCAATCAGCCCCAGCATTTT; v_call: TRBV5-8; j_call: TRBJ1-5; cdr3_length: 16; d_call: TRBD1; clone_size: -
cdr3_aa: CAISALAGEDEQFF; cdr3_nt: TGTGCCATCAGTGCACTAGCGGGAGAGGATGAGCAGTTCTTC; v_call: TRBV10-3; j_call: TRBJ2-1; cdr3_length: 14; d_call: TRBD2; clone_size: -
cdr3_aa: CASSLGGGSTDTQYF; cdr3_nt: TGTGCCAGCAGTTTAGGGGGAGGAAGCACAGATACGCAGTATTTT; v_call: TRBV28; j_call: TRBJ2-3; cdr3_length: 15; d_call: -; clone_size: -
cdr3_aa: CASTQGAMNTEAFF; cdr3_nt: TGTGCCAGCACCCAAGGGGCTATGAACACTGAAGCTTTCTTT; v_call: TRBV3-1/TRBV3-2; j_call: TRBJ1-1; cdr3_length: 14; d_call: -; clone_size: -
cdr3_aa: CASSQGHRDSSYEQYF; cdr3_nt: TGTGCCAGCAGCCAAGGGCACCGGGACTCCTCCTACGAGCAGTACTTC; v_call: TRBV4-2; j_call: TRBJ2-7; cdr3_length: 16; d_call: -; clone_size: -
cdr3_aa: CASSPELNTEAFF; cdr3_nt: TGTGCCAGCAGTCCTGAGCTGAACACTGAAGCTTTCTTT; v_call: TRBV25-1; j_call: TRBJ1-1; cdr3_length: 13; d_call: -; clone_size: -
cdr3_aa: CASSIAGTNYGYTF; cdr3_nt: TGTGCCAGCAGTATAGCCGGGACTAACTATGGCTACACCTTC; v_call: TRBV7-9; j_call: TRBJ1-2; cdr3_length: 14; d_call: -; clone_size: -
cdr3_aa: CASTPGAAEQFF; cdr3_nt: TGTGCCAGCACCCCGGGGGCGGCTGAGCAGTTCTTC; v_call: TRBV6-2/TRBV6-3; j_call: TRBJ2-1; cdr3_length: 12; d_call: -; clone_size: few
cdr3_aa: CASSLGGQGFSPLHF; cdr3_nt: TGTGCCAGCAGCTTGGGGGGACAGGGGTTTTCACCCCTCCACTTT; v_call: TRBV11-3; j_call: TRBJ1-6; cdr3_length: 15; d_call: TRBD1; clone_size: -
cdr3_aa: CASSSGSPNEQFF; cdr3_nt: TGTGCCAGCAGCTCCGGGTCACCCAATGAGCAGTTCTTC; v_call: TRBV9; j_call: TRBJ2-1; cdr3_length: 13; d_call: -; clone_size: -
cdr3_aa: CASSPGTPHNYGYTF; cdr3_nt: TGTGCCAGCTCACCTGGGACACCACATAACTATGGCTACACCTTC; v_call: TRBV18; j_call: TRBJ1-2; cdr3_length: 15; d_call: -; clone_size: -